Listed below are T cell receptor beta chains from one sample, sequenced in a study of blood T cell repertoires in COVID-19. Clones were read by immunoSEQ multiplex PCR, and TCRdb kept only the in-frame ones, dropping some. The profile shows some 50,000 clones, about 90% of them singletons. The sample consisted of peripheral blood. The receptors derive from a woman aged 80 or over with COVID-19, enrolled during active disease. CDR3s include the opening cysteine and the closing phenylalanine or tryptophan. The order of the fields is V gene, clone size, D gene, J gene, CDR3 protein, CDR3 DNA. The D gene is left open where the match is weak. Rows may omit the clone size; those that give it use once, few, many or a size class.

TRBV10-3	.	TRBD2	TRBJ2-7	CAISRSGVEQYF	TGTGCCATCAGTCGGAGCGGGGTAGAGCAGTACTTC
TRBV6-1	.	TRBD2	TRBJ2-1	CASSEAPGLAGPSSYNEQFF	TGTGCCAGCAGTGAAGCCCCGGGACTAGCGGGACCTTCCTCCTACAATGAGCAGTTCTTC
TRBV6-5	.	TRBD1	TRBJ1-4	CASSRGQGLNEKLFF	TGTGCCAGCAGTCGGGGACAGGGCCTTAATGAAAAACTGTTTTTT
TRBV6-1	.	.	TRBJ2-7	CASSEAARGYEQYF	TGTGCCAGCAGTGAAGCAGCTAGAGGCTACGAGCAGTACTTC
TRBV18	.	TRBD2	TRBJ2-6	CASSAAPGGGPGANVLTF	TGTGCCAGCTCAGCGGCCCCGGGCGGGGGGCCTGGGGCCAACGTCCTGACTTTC
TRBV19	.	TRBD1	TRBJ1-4	CASSTRGQGTNEKLFF	TGTGCCAGTAGTACCCGAGGACAGGGGACTAATGAAAAACTGTTTTTT
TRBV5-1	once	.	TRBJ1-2	CASSLAGTTRGYGYTF	TGCGCCAGCAGCTTGGCTGGAACAACAAGGGGCTATGGCTACACCTTC
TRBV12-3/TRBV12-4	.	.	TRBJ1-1	CASTIRNTEAFF	TGTGCCAGCACTATAAGGAACACTGAAGCTTTCTTT
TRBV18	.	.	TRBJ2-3	CASSTGPGVGDTQYF	TGTGCCAGCTCGACCGGGCCAGGGGTAGGAGATACGCAGTATTTT
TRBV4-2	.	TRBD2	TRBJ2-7	CASSPLGLAMGLEQYF	TGTGCCAGCAGCCCTCTGGGACTAGCGATGGGGTTGGAGCAGTACTTC
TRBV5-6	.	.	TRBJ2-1	CASSLEVATDEQFF	TGTGCCAGCAGCTTGGAGGTAGCGACGGATGAGCAGTTCTTC
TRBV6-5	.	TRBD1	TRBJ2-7	CASSSQDRPLGNEQYF	TGTGCCAGCAGTTCCCAGGACAGGCCATTGGGAAACGAGCAGTACTTC
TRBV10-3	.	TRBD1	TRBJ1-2	CAIRGTGDFYGYTF	TGTGCCATCAGGGGGACAGGGGATTTCTATGGCTACACCTTC
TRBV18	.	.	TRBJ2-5	CASSPDVLGRKETQYF	TGTGCCAGCTCACCAGACGTTCTCGGCAGGAAAGAGACCCAGTACTTC
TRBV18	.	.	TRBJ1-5	CASSNNPWYQPQHF	TGTGCCAGCTCAAACAATCCCTGGTATCAGCCCCAGCATTTT
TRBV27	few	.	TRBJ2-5	CASRPIGQNQETQYF	TGTGCCAGCAGACCGATAGGACAGAACCAAGAGACCCAGTACTTC
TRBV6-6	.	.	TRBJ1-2	CASSYRTGMGGYTF	TGTGCCAGCAGTTACCGAACAGGGATGGGTGGCTACACCTTC